This record concerns one TCR beta chain sequence. CDR1 is MNHEY and CDR2 is SVGEGT in the germline V gene. This CDR3 has 13 amino acids. Trimming removed 2 bases at V and 0 bases at J, with 4 bases between. Source study methods: Amplification from reference gene primers served as the basis for estimated nucleated cell counts. The method was immunoSEQ multiplex PCR; TCRdb's version includes in-frame clones alone and lacks a portion of them. V, J and clone size are those of that table, while D and trimming were read from the DNA. Here the sample spans about 50,000 clones, roughly 90% being singletons. The sample originates from a study of blood T cell repertoires in COVID-19. Study-wide context: Collection of acute and convalescent COVID-19 samples took place in the United States, Italy and Spain.

Sequencing was done on a sample of peripheral blood. This TCR derives from a woman aged 80 or older with acute or convalescent COVID-19. This chain connects TRBV6-2 or TRBV6-3 to TRBJ1-1; D not resolved. CDR3: CASSYQMNTEAFF. The CDR3 bases are TGTGCCAGCAGTTACCAGATGAACACTGAAGCTTTCTTT.